These T cell receptor beta chains were read from a single sample in a study of shared clonotypes between healthy human individuals. Using immunoSEQ multiplex PCR, the repertoire was profiled, and TCRdb retains in-frame clones only, with some absent. The table lists roughly 2 million clones, 85% to 95% of them singletons. Material: naive CD4+ T cells sorted from blood. These receptors were obtained from a man between 18 and 29 years old in good health. Both conserved end residues are trimmed from each CDR3.

CDR3 protein,V gene,J gene,CDR3 length
ASMASSLTDTQY,TRBV19,TRBJ2-3,12
ASSYRAISGVTEAF,TRBV6-5,TRBJ1-1,14
ASSYLQQGRSYGYT,TRBV6-5,TRBJ1-2,14
AWSAGGGRRYEQY,TRBV30,TRBJ2-7,13
ASSYSGQITYEQY,TRBV6-6,TRBJ2-7,13
ASSLSGYSNQPQH,TRBV5-6,TRBJ1-5,13
ASSLDSATNEKLF,TRBV5-5,TRBJ1-4,13
ASSRGQGGTQY,TRBV6-1,TRBJ2-5,11
ASSLGRGPLH,TRBV28,TRBJ1-6,10
ATSRPGQGAGEKLF,TRBV15,TRBJ1-4,14
ASSVNPGSSYEQY,TRBV9,TRBJ2-7,13
ASSPRLEGGPEQY,TRBV11-2,TRBJ2-7,13
SATGTETQY,TRBV20-1,TRBJ2-5,9
ASSEVGGFRSTSQY,TRBV6-1,TRBJ2-7,14
ASGSGTAGQETQY,TRBV12-5,TRBJ2-5,13
ASSLRASTNYGYT,TRBV19,TRBJ1-2,13
ASSDRGEQF,TRBV6-4,TRBJ2-1,9
ASSHDSGTSFYETQY,TRBV14,TRBJ2-5,15
ASSLHPWDYNEQF,TRBV12-1,TRBJ2-1,13
ASSLQGAEAGYT,TRBV11-2,TRBJ1-2,12
SVSLGTSRRRPSYNEQF,TRBV29-1,TRBJ2-1,17
ASSWGDSSYEQY,TRBV5-1,TRBJ2-7,12
ASSTRGNNQPQH,TRBV19,TRBJ1-5,12
ASSPGLLGAYEQY,TRBV18,TRBJ2-7,13
SVGALGEQF,TRBV29-1,NA,9
ASSGQGDSPLH,TRBV10-1,TRBJ1-6,11
ASSLVGEAVGKNIQY,TRBV5-1,TRBJ2-4,15
ASSLRLSTDTQY,TRBV7-3,TRBJ2-3,12
ASSLYGTGLNGYT,TRBV7-9,TRBJ1-2,13
ATEGVETQY,TRBV6-1,TRBJ2-5,9
ASSPSGYGYT,TRBV6-6,TRBJ1-2,10
ASSLGVSHSGNTIY,TRBV7-9,TRBJ1-3,14
ASSDPATAYEQY,TRBV10-2,TRBJ2-7,12
ASTGENTGELF,TRBV2,TRBJ2-2,11
ASSFQGLGQEKLF,TRBV7-2,TRBJ1-4,13
ASNRDTEAF,TRBV28,TRBJ1-1,9
ASSPGQGAFGYT,TRBV6-5,TRBJ1-2,12
ASSLVGLERDTQY,TRBV7-2,TRBJ2-3,13
ASSRDRGVNEQY,TRBV5-1,TRBJ2-7,12
ASSVTEGNTEAF,TRBV10-2,TRBJ1-1,12
ASSLRDWRGWYEQY,TRBV10-2,TRBJ2-7,14
ASSQGRTGHFEAF,TRBV18,TRBJ1-1,13
ASSYVLAGDNEQF,TRBV6-6,TRBJ2-1,13
ASSLGQGGPYEQY,TRBV7-3,TRBJ2-7,13
ASGPGPGELF,TRBV6-1,TRBJ2-2,10
ASSPFQGVNTEAF,TRBV5-1,TRBJ1-1,13
ASSLGAQGRAQAAGTEAF,TRBV27,TRBJ1-1,18
ASSLGLAGAGDTQY,TRBV9,TRBJ2-3,14
ASSQGSAGVGETQY,TRBV4-3,TRBJ2-5,14
ASSLLATGSTDTQY,TRBV7-9,TRBJ2-3,14
ATSQEQGPYGYT,TRBV15,TRBJ1-2,12
ASSLLPDSPYEQY,TRBV5-1,TRBJ2-7,13
ASRIPCREAF,TRBV10-1,TRBJ1-1,10
ASSLTTGGAEKLF,TRBV6-5,TRBJ1-4,13
AWSGVAGVHGTGEGF,TRBV30,TRBJ1-1,15
ASRGLANPDTQY,TRBV2,TRBJ2-3,12